The entry below describes one TCR beta chain. The antigen it recognizes is unknown. No base quality information exists; no much larger clone differs at one position. TCRbeta CDR3 regions were amplified from genomic DNA by means of the immunoSEQ Assay, a bias-controlled multiplex PCR. On the authors' methods: Nucleated cell counts per sample were estimated from amplification of reference gene primers within the assay. Sequence reads were collapsed and filtered to measure the absolute abundance of every unique TCRbeta CDR3 rearrangement. For each sample, productive Simpson clonality was calculated as the square root of Simpson's diversity index across productive rearrangements. The source is immuneACCESS, and TCRdb retained only in-frame sequences with V and J called. Part of the clones is not carried over; for the studies checked, unresolved V genes explain less than half of this, and the remainder is unexplained. That table gives V, J and clone size, and the DNA gave D and trimming. The sample table holds about 34,000 clones, of which approximately 71% were seen once. The ten largest account for over 12% of the sample.

These data belong to a study of blood T cell repertoires in COVID-19 (dated by TCRdb to about 2020). Regarding the research as a whole: Collaborator samples came from the United States, Italy and Spain and covered acute and convalescent phases of COVID-19. The prospective study material was composed of cDNA or gDNA derived from T cells, B-cell-depleted T cells, or PBMCs. Deeply sampled blood TCRbeta repertoires from subjects exposed to, actively infected with, or recovered from COVID-19 were included in the dataset. The repertoires were released in a freely available public database intended as a resource for research on the immune response to SARS-CoV-2. Samples came from the ongoing ImmuneRACE study (first 160 participants) plus 1,254 subjects from 6 global collaborators. A de-identified subject ID, COVID-19 status, age in years and sex were almost always included in the sample metadata. Where available, HLA class I and class II types were taken from metadata supplied by the sample provider and were not determined by assay-based typing.

There are 13 amino acids in the CDR3, from cysteine to phenylalanine inclusive. CDR3 DNA only is kept here, 39 bases in frame from base 1. CDR1 MNHNS and CDR2 SASEGT are derived from the germline V gene. V is cut by 2 bases and J by 9 bases, and the space between the germline ends is 11 bases. Beyond this particular receptor, the publication reports: How much clinical and demographic metadata was included differed by source and by participant, and the metadata was provided uncurated.

The collaborating institutions used their own protocols to collect whole blood in K2EDTA tubes. For TCRbeta analysis, collaborator samples were shipped as frozen whole blood, as isolated PBMCs, or as DNA extracted from either sample type. The chain couples TRBV6-1 to TRBJ2-1, with a tentative D gene TRBD2 over 6 matching bases. Specimen: peripheral blood. The receptor was derived from a man aged 80 or over with active or convalescent COVID-19. The bases read TGTGCCAGCAGTGAATGGAGGGTGAGTGAGCAGTTCTTC. Its protein product is CASSEWRVSEQFF.